This passage covers 7 T cell receptor beta chains from one sample sequenced in a study of blood T cell repertoires in COVID-19 (dated by TCRdb to 2018 to 2021). Receptor libraries were prepared by the immunoSEQ multiplex PCR assay. TCRdb holds this immuneACCESS table with in-frame rearrangements only. Some clones are missing; in checked studies, unresolved V genes explain under half, and the rest has no known cause. This sample is represented by some 40,000 clones; roughly 92% of them were singletons. The top ten clonotypes cover 0.3% to 0.4% of the sample. The specimen sequenced was peripheral blood. These receptor sequences come from a man in his fifties with COVID-19, enrolled during active disease.

V and J are TRBV19 and TRBJ1-2; D is ambiguous. Deletions cut 3 bases from V and 4 bases from J, with 18 bases between. There are 16 residues in the CDR3. The germline V gene has CDR1 LNHDA and CDR2 SQIVND (reference sequence). CDR3 region: CASSMVVTRAPYGYTF. The CDR3 DNA follows: TGTGCCAGTAGTATGGTCGTCACCCGAGCACCCTATGGCTACACCTTC.

On this clone: Other DNA variants within this sample encode the same CDR3. V and J are TRBV7-6 and TRBJ1-5; TRBD1 agrees at 7 bases. The germline V gene has CDR1 SGHVS and CDR2 FNYEAQ. CDR3 length equals 15 residues. V dropped 2 bases and J dropped 6; count of bases not matched to a gene: 7. The CDR3 here is CASSLRQGRGQPQHF. CDR3 bases: TGTGCCAGCAGCTTAAGACAGGGAAGGGGTCAGCCCCAGCATTTT.

The chain employs TRBV6-1 and TRBJ1-6; D is undetermined. CDR1 is MNHNS, CDR2 SASEGT, per germline. CDR3 length: 16 residues. Between the trimmed V and J ends, which lost 4 bases and 0 bases, there was a span of 10 bases. The chain's CDR3 is CASSGPGGSYNSPLHF. For the CDR3, the DNA is TGTGCCAGCAGTGGGCCAGGAGGCTCCTATAATTCACCCCTCCACTTT.

This chain connects TRBV27 to TRBJ2-1, with 10 nucleotides matching TRBD2. In germline, CDR1 is MNHEY, CDR2 SMNVEV (reference sequence). This CDR3 region has 16 residues. J gave up 8 bases and V 0 bases, and 7 bases lay outside the gene matches. The CDR3 DNA reads as TGTGCCAGCAGTTTATCTGGAGCGGGAGGGCCCCATGAGCAGTTCTTC. This gives the protein CASSLSGAGGPHEQFF.

The rearrangement links TRBV27 to TRBJ1-1; tentatively, D is TRBD1 (5 bases). V gave up 5 bases and J gave up 3 bases, with 13 bases separating them. Germline V lookup: CDR1 MNHEY, CDR2 SMNVEV (reference sequence). This CDR3 has 14 residues. In nucleotides, the CDR3 is TGTGCCAGCAGTCTGACAGTTTCCTACACTGAAGCTTTCTTT. Translation: CASSLTVSYTEAFF.

This chain connects TRBV5-1 to TRBJ2-7, with 7 bases fitting TRBD2. With V trimmed by 2 bases and J by 2 bases, 7 bases remained unmatched. This CDR3 comprises 15 residues. Germline CDR1 is SGHRS and CDR2 is YFSETQ. CDR3 region: CASSLQSGIPYEQYF. DNA of the CDR3: TGCGCCAGCAGCTTACAAAGCGGGATCCCCTACGAGCAGTACTTC.

V is TRBV5-1 and J is TRBJ2-1; 11 bases match TRBD2. Trimming took 0 bases from V and 3 from J; bases not matched to a gene: 2. Germline V gene data show CDR1 as SGHRS and CDR2 as YFSETQ. The CDR3 covers 16 residues. The CDR3 DNA follows: TGCGCCAGCAGCTTGGGTGGGACTAGCGGCTACAATGAGCAGTTCTTC. It specifies CASSLGGTSGYNEQFF.